One sample yielded the 14 T cell receptor beta chains listed below, sequenced in a study of T-cell reconstitution after alpha-beta-depleted transplantation in children (dated by TCRdb to 2016 to 2017). To prepare the library, PCR was applied. TCRdb names Illumina HiSeq 2500 as the instrument used. TCR libraries were prepared with molecular barcoding, using unique molecular identifiers to normalize TCRbeta repertoire quantification. Clones were called with MiXCR by TCRdb after fastp trimmed the public reads at Q25, and only in-frame beta chains were retained. Every distinct CDR3 protein forms one entry, paired with its most common genes and DNA. The sample table shows approximately 200,000 distinct CDR3 sequences, and more than 12% are seen once. Clones ranked in the top ten supply roughly an eighth of the sample. The sample here was PBMCs from the stem cell graft donor, taken from the stem cell graft. These receptors all stem from a human donor who donated a stem cell graft to a child with acute lymphoblastic leukemia.

This clonotype was counted at least ten times. The CDR3 reads CASSLEAGGYLNEQFF. The CDR3 DNA reads as TGTGCCAGCAGCTTGGAAGCGGGAGGGTACCTAAATGAGCAGTTCTTC. V gene TRBV5-6 combines with J gene TRBJ2-1, with 10 bases that match TRBD2. CDR1 SGHDT and CDR2 YYEEEE come from the germline V gene. V dropped 0 bases and J dropped 7; count of bases not matched to a gene: 7. CDR3 size: 16 residues.

This clonotype came up many times. The V call is TRBV10-2, the J call TRBJ2-7; 8 bases align to TRBD2. Looked up from germline, CDR1 is WSHSY and CDR2 is SAAADI. The CDR3 spans 14 residues. V was clipped by 6 bases and J by 2 bases; unmatched bases: 6. CDR3 sequence reads: CASSPASGPYEQYF. The DNA for the CDR3 is TGCGCCAGCAGCCCTGCTAGCGGGCCCTACGAGCAGTACTTC.

The CDR3 protein is CASSSRDRVSEQFF. The DNA for the CDR3 is TGTGCCAGCAGCTCCCGGGACAGGGTCAGTGAGCAGTTCTTC. The genes are TRBV5-4 and TRBJ2-1; 9 nucleotides line up with TRBD1. V lost 3 bases, J lost 9 bases, and 7 bases stayed unmatched. The germline V gene encodes CDR1 SGHNT and CDR2 YYREEE (reference sequence). This CDR3 comprises 14 residues.

This clonotype was recorded at least ten times. The V gene is TRBV5-1, the J gene TRBJ2-7; 7 nucleotides agree with TRBD2. CDR1 and CDR2 from the germline V gene are SGHRS and YFSETQ. V gave up 3 bases and J gave up 2 bases; unmatched junction bases: 14. This CDR3 is built from 17 residues. In DNA, the CDR3 is TGCGCCAGCAGCTGGGAGGGAACTCAGGGACCGACCTACGAGCAGTACTTC. This codes for CASSWEGTQGPTYEQYF.

The rearrangement uses TRBV9 and TRBJ1-1; D ambiguous. Germline lookup yields CDR1 SGDLS and CDR2 YYNGEE. The CDR3 spans 14 residues. The germline V and J ends were trimmed by 3 bases and 0 bases, with 9 bases remaining between them. The chain's CDR3 is CASSGTVMNTEAFF. The CDR3 region has the DNA TGTGCCAGCAGCGGGACCGTCATGAACACTGAAGCTTTCTTT.

This clonotype was seen more than once but under ten times. The rearrangement uses TRBV18 and TRBJ1-5, with 7 bases matching TRBD1. Germline CDR1 is KGHSH and CDR2 is LQKENI. CDR3 length equals 15 residues. With 4 bases clipped from V and 4 bases from J, the junction kept 7 bases outside the gene matches. This CDR3 is CASSLQGQTNQPQHF. CDR3 DNA sequence: TGTGCCAGCTCACTACAGGGACAGACAAATCAGCCCCAGCATTTT.

This clonotype was counted at least ten times. V usage is TRBV20-1 and J usage is TRBJ2-6, with D possibly being TRBD1 (5 bases). With 0 bases removed from V and 4 bases from J, the gap between germline ends came to 10 bases. Germline CDR1 and CDR2: DFQATT and SNEGSKA (reference sequence). CDR3 length: 15 amino acids. CDR3 sequence: CSARETGWGANVLTF. In DNA form, the CDR3 reads TGCAGTGCTAGAGAAACAGGCTGGGGGGCCAACGTCCTGACTTTC.

In this sample, this clonotype turned up many times. The DNA for the CDR3 is TGTGCCAGCACTCTGGCAGGCTTATATGGCTACACCTTC. This codes for CASTLAGLYGYTF. The chain recombines TRBV7-9 with TRBJ1-2; D gene ambiguous. The ends were cut back, 7 bases at V and 5 bases at J, with 14 bases in the middle. The CDR3 covers 13 residues. The germline V gene encodes CDR1 SEHNR and CDR2 FQNEAQ (reference sequence).

This clonotype turned up a few times. This chain links TRBV5-1 with TRBJ1-2, with no clear D. Germline values: CDR1 SGHRS, CDR2 YFSETQ. The V end lost 4 bases, the J end lost 6 bases, and 19 bases lay between the germline ends. The CDR3 sequence is 15 residues long. In DNA, the CDR3 is TGCGCCAGCAGCCCGGAAGCCCCTTCCACCAATGGCTACACCTTC. It specifies CASSPEAPSTNGYTF.

In this sample, this clonotype turned up a few times. This rearrangement joins TRBV5-1 to TRBJ1-1; D gene unclear. Trimming removed 5 bases at V and 0 bases at J, with 5 bases between. Per germline, CDR1 SGHRS and CDR2 YFSETQ. This CDR3 contains 12 residues. Here the CDR3 reads CASREVNTEAFF. The CDR3 DNA follows: TGCGCCAGCAGGGAGGTGAACACTGAAGCTTTCTTT.

This clonotype was seen at least ten times. V gene TRBV12-3 or TRBV12-4 combines with J gene TRBJ2-3; 12 bases fit TRBD2. V was clipped by 4 bases and J by 7 bases; unmatched bases: 9. There are 16 residues in the CDR3. Here the CDR3 reads CASSSASGRAVYTQYF. The CDR3 DNA is TGTGCCAGCAGTTCAGCTAGCGGGAGGGCCGTGTATACGCAGTATTTT.

This clonotype was counted many times. The chain is built from TRBV29-1 and TRBJ1-1, with D maybe TRBD1 (6 bases). The CDR3 loop spans 15 amino acids. The V end lost 3 bases, the J end lost 0 bases, and 14 bases lay between the germline ends. Germline CDR1 is SQVTM and CDR2 is ANQGSEA. This CDR3 reads CSVEFVGAMNTEAFF. In nucleotides, the CDR3 is TGCAGCGTTGAGTTTGTGGGGGCTATGAACACTGAAGCTTTCTTT.

The sample holds many counts of this clonotype. The rearrangement uses TRBV5-1 and TRBJ2-3; D gene ambiguous. The V and J ends lost 0 bases and 0 bases respectively, with 5 bases between them. Per germline, CDR1 SGHRS and CDR2 YFSETQ. This CDR3 contains 14 residues. CDR3 sequence reads: CASSLESSTDTQYF. The CDR3 region has the DNA TGCGCCAGCAGCTTGGAGTCTAGCACAGATACGCAGTATTTT.

This clonotype was observed at least ten times. The chain employs TRBV7-9 and TRBJ2-7, with TRBD1 as a possible D gene (5 bases). Trimming stripped 8 bases from V and 0 bases from J, with 8 bases between. The germline V gene encodes CDR1 SEHNR and CDR2 FQNEAQ (reference sequence). The CDR3 totals 12 residues. DNA for the CDR3: TGTGCCAGCTCAGACAGCTCCTACGAGCAGTACTTC. This codes for CASSDSSYEQYF.